This entry is about one TCR beta chain. Its binding antigen is unknown. Within one base of it there is no much larger clone, and no base qualities were kept. The 35 to 40 donors, aged about 6 to 100 years, were systemically healthy Caucasian individuals from Russia. Approximately 9 milliliters of peripheral blood were collected from each donor into EDTA-treated Vacutainer tubes. Ficoll-Paque density-gradient centrifugation was used to isolate PBMCs, with at least 7 million per sample. Trizol reagent was used to extract total RNA from the PBMCs, yielding at least 5 micrograms per sample. For every donor, an aliquot of PBMCs went through flow cytometry to measure the percentages of naive CD45RAhigh/CD27high T cells. These data come from a study of blood T cells in healthy people across ages (dated by TCRdb to between 2015 and 2017). Regarding the complete study: Template switching captured roughly one uniquely barcoded TCR beta cDNA molecule per two T cells in model experiments. The study measured age-related changes in TCR beta repertoire diversity using deep sequencing normalized with unique cDNA molecular identifiers. The donors were split into four age groups: young (average approximately 16 years), middle-aged (roughly 39), aged (more than 60) and long-lived (about 74). To avoid experimental bias, donors of different ages were spread randomly across the sequencing lanes. For two donors (one aged 18 to 29 and one aged 80 or older), the study analyzed two additional independent replicas of 1 million unique cDNA reads from the same blood draw. Here is what the overall study found, with its caveats: Estimates of total diversity based on one million sequenced T cells were regarded as lower bounds and as underestimates. Because the CMV infection status of the donors was unknown, age-related changes in expanded clonotypes may potentially have been confounded. Conclusive comparison of naive and antigen-experienced compartments was prevented by the profiling of bulk unsorted PBMCs. Compared with the aged group, more naive CD4+ T cells, fewer expanded clones and increased TCR diversity were shown by the long-lived group, suggesting age selection. Observed TCR beta diversity correlated strongly with the percentage of naive T cells measured by flow cytometry. As age increased, observed TCR beta diversity per million T cells dropped in a roughly linear way, and a significant reduction was already evident by age 40.

CDR1 MNHNS and CDR2 SASEGT are derived from the germline V gene. Between the V and J ends, shortened by 1 base and 0 bases respectively, the junction contains 12 bases. The CDR3 numbers 16 residues from cysteine through phenylalanine. The entry retains the CDR3 DNA only, 48 bases that are in frame from base 1. The library was made by 5' RACE. Sequenced on an Illumina HiSeq 2500. A second roughly 6 to 12 cycle PCR used a sample-barcoded 5' primer and a J-beta primer mix. A template-switch 5' adaptor carrying 12 random nucleotides introduced a unique molecular identifier onto each TCR beta cDNA molecule. Each sample yielded at least 2.5 million CDR3-containing paired-end reads. First-strand cDNA was synthesized from all RNA with the Mint cDNA synthesis kit, primed by a TRBC-specific oligonucleotide. Following uracil-DNA glycosylase treatment, a first 18-cycle PCR with universal primers M1SS and BC2_uni_R was performed on all cDNA. The published analysis was carried out like this. For normalization, 1 million high-quality reads, each with a distinct molecular identifier, were randomly selected from each sample. Instead of being binned into consensus sequences, reads with shared molecular identifiers were discarded. CDR3 identification, clonotype clustering and error correction used MiTCR with a Q25 quality threshold and the strictest error-elimination algorithm. A nonparametric unseen species model with Euler transformation was used to estimate lower-bound total TCR beta diversity. TCRdb reran the public reads through fastp at Q25 and MiXCR, keeping productive beta chains. All rows with the same CDR3 protein become a single entry with the most common DNA and genes. Clone size and V and J calls follow TCRdb, not the original study. The table for this sample lists about 770,000 distinct CDR3 sequences; 44% of them were counted only once. The ten largest clones take up around 21% of the sample.

Sequenced input: blood. The V and J genes are TRBV6-1 and TRBJ1-2, with the D gene uncertain. The source of this sequence is a man aged 60 to 75 in good health. The CDR3 protein is CASSEGGALSNYGYTF. The DNA sequence is TGTGCCAGCAGTGAAGGGGGTGCACTATCTAACTATGGCTACACCTTC.